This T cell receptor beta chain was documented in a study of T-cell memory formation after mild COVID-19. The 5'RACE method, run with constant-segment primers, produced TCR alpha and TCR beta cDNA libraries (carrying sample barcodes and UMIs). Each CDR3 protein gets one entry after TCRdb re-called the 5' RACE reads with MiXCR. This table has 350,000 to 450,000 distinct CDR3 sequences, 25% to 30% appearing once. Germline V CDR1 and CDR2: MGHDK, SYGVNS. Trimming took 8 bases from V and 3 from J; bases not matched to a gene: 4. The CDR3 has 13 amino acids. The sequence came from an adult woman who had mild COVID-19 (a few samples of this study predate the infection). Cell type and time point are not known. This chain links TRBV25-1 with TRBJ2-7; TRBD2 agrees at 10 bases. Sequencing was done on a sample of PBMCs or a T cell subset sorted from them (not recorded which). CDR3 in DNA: TGTGCCAGCGGAGCGGGGGGGGTCTACGAGCAGTACTTC. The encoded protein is CASGAGGVYEQYF.